The rows below give T cell receptor beta chains drawn from one sample of a study of neurological immune-mediated disorders. One entry per CDR3 protein results from TCRdb running MiXCR on the 5' RACE reads. This table has about 59,000 distinct CDR3 sequences, 24% appearing once. The specimen was PBMCs. The receptors originated from a man aged 60-69 years with HTLV-1-associated myelopathy (HAM/TSP). Both conserved end residues are part of each CDR3. The order of the fields is D gene, V gene, clone size, J gene, CDR3 DNA, CDR3 protein. The D gene is left open where the match is weak. Clone size is shown for a subset of rows, as once, few, many or a class of expanded clone.

d_gene: TRBD1
v_gene: TRBV7-8
abundance: many
j_gene: TRBJ2-7
CDR3nt: TGTGCCAGCAGCTTAGACAGGGGGCGCGAGCAGTACTTC
CDR3aa: CASSLDRGREQYF

d_gene: -
v_gene: TRBV9
abundance: many
j_gene: TRBJ2-1
CDR3nt: TGTGCCAGCAGCGTAGGGCTAACTGGGGGTGCAGAGCAGTTCTTC
CDR3aa: CASSVGLTGGAEQFF

d_gene: TRBD2
v_gene: TRBV25-1
abundance: many
j_gene: TRBJ2-1
CDR3nt: TGTGCCAGCAGCCCGTGGGGGACTAGCGGGAGCTATGAGCAGTTCTTC
CDR3aa: CASSPWGTSGSYEQFF

d_gene: -
v_gene: TRBV18
abundance: many
j_gene: TRBJ2-3
CDR3nt: TGTGCCAGCTCACCACCCCTCCTTTATACGCAGTATTTT
CDR3aa: CASSPPLLYTQYF

d_gene: TRBD1
v_gene: TRBV5-5
abundance: many
j_gene: TRBJ2-1
CDR3nt: TGTGCCAGCAGCACCGGACAGGGGAATAGGAATGAGCAGTTCTTC
CDR3aa: CASSTGQGNRNEQFF

d_gene: -
v_gene: TRBV27
abundance: -
j_gene: TRBJ1-6
CDR3nt: TGTGCCAGCAGTTTACTGGGGGGCGGGAATAATTCACCCCTCCACTTT
CDR3aa: CASSLLGGGNNSPLHF

d_gene: -
v_gene: TRBV4-1
abundance: -
j_gene: TRBJ2-1
CDR3nt: TGCGCCAGCAGCCAAGGCCGGGGGGCAAGGGTCTACAATGAGCAGTTCTTC
CDR3aa: CASSQGRGARVYNEQFF

d_gene: -
v_gene: TRBV5-1
abundance: many
j_gene: TRBJ2-5
CDR3nt: TGCGCCAGCAGCTTTCAGGGACAAGAGACCCAGTACTTC
CDR3aa: CASSFQGQETQYF

d_gene: TRBD2
v_gene: TRBV7-6
abundance: many
j_gene: TRBJ2-1
CDR3nt: TGTGCCAGCAGCTCTACACGAGGGACTAGCGGGAGGGCTATGGTTAGAAATGAGCAGTTCTTC
CDR3aa: CASSSTRGTSGRAMVRNEQFF

d_gene: -
v_gene: TRBV12-3/TRBV12-4
abundance: many
j_gene: TRBJ1-2
CDR3nt: TGTGCCAGCAGCAAAACCTCCTGGGGGTTTGGCTACACCTTC
CDR3aa: CASSKTSWGFGYTF

d_gene: -
v_gene: TRBV5-1
abundance: -
j_gene: TRBJ2-7
CDR3nt: TGCGCCAGCAGCCCCGGTACACTCGAGCAGTACTTC
CDR3aa: CASSPGTLEQYF

d_gene: -
v_gene: TRBV7-2
abundance: -
j_gene: TRBJ2-7
CDR3nt: TGTGCCAGCAGCTCAGACCCTGGGACCTACGAGCAGTACTTC
CDR3aa: CASSSDPGTYEQYF

d_gene: -
v_gene: TRBV7-7
abundance: many
j_gene: TRBJ2-3
CDR3nt: TGTGCTAGCAGCTTAGGGGCGTTAACAGATACGCAGTATTTT
CDR3aa: CASSLGALTDTQYF

d_gene: TRBD1
v_gene: TRBV14
abundance: many
j_gene: TRBJ1-1
CDR3nt: TGTGCCAGCAGCCACGGGACAGGGAGTACTGAAGCTTTCTTT
CDR3aa: CASSHGTGSTEAFF

d_gene: TRBD2
v_gene: TRBV29-1
abundance: many
j_gene: TRBJ2-7
CDR3nt: TGCAGCGGGCGGGGGGAAAGCTACGAGCAGTACTTC
CDR3aa: CSGRGESYEQYF

d_gene: -
v_gene: TRBV7-2
abundance: -
j_gene: TRBJ1-2
CDR3nt: TGTGCCAGCAGCTTAGAAGGGGGTGGCTACACCTTC
CDR3aa: CASSLEGGGYTF

d_gene: TRBD2
v_gene: TRBV28
abundance: -
j_gene: TRBJ2-2
CDR3nt: TGTGCCAGCAGCACCCCGGGGGGGTGGGAGCTGTTTTTT
CDR3aa: CASSTPGGWELFF

d_gene: -
v_gene: TRBV10-3
abundance: once
j_gene: TRBJ2-7
CDR3nt: TGTGCCATCAGGGGAGATCCTGACGAGCAGTACTTC
CDR3aa: CAIRGDPDEQYF

d_gene: TRBD1
v_gene: TRBV20-1
abundance: many
j_gene: TRBJ2-3
CDR3nt: TGCAGTGCTGCCCAAGGATGGAGACAGGGGGCAACAGATACGCAGTATTTT
CDR3aa: CSAAQGWRQGATDTQYF

d_gene: TRBD1
v_gene: TRBV27
abundance: many
j_gene: TRBJ2-3
CDR3nt: TGTGCCAGCAGCTTCGGGACAGGGGGCACAGATACGCAGTATTTT
CDR3aa: CASSFGTGGTDTQYF

d_gene: -
v_gene: TRBV5-1
abundance: -
j_gene: TRBJ2-7
CDR3nt: TGCGCCAGCAGCCCGGGAATGGGGACAACCTACGAGCAGTACTTC
CDR3aa: CASSPGMGTTYEQYF

d_gene: TRBD2
v_gene: TRBV10-3
abundance: many
j_gene: TRBJ2-1
CDR3nt: TGTGCCATCAGTGAGTCCGGTAGCGGGAGGGTTTATGAGCAGTTCTTC
CDR3aa: CAISESGSGRVYEQFF

d_gene: TRBD1
v_gene: TRBV7-2
abundance: -
j_gene: TRBJ1-2
CDR3nt: TGTGCCAGCAGCTTAGCGGTGGACAGGACCGGCTACACCTTC
CDR3aa: CASSLAVDRTGYTF

d_gene: -
v_gene: TRBV28
abundance: many
j_gene: TRBJ2-1
CDR3nt: TGTGCCAGCAGTACCACCGTCCAGGGGAACAATGAGCAGTTCTTC
CDR3aa: CASSTTVQGNNEQFF

d_gene: -
v_gene: TRBV10-3
abundance: many
j_gene: TRBJ1-5
CDR3nt: TGTGCCATCAGTGAAGGGCTACTGGACCAGCCCCAGCATTTT
CDR3aa: CAISEGLLDQPQHF

d_gene: -
v_gene: TRBV29-1
abundance: -
j_gene: TRBJ2-2
CDR3nt: TGCAGCGTTAATGACGGGGAGCTGTTTTTT
CDR3aa: CSVNDGELFF

d_gene: TRBD1
v_gene: TRBV29-1
abundance: many
j_gene: TRBJ1-2
CDR3nt: TGCAGCGTTGGGGGGACAGGGCCTGACTACACCTTC
CDR3aa: CSVGGTGPDYTF

d_gene: -
v_gene: TRBV20-1
abundance: many
j_gene: TRBJ2-7
CDR3nt: TGCAGTGCTAGAGATGCAGGGGCGGGAGAGCAGTACTTC
CDR3aa: CSARDAGAGEQYF

d_gene: -
v_gene: TRBV20-1
abundance: medium-sized
j_gene: TRBJ2-1
CDR3nt: TGCAGTGCTCCTCTAGGCGCCTCGGCCAATGAGCAGTTCTTC
CDR3aa: CSAPLGASANEQFF

d_gene: TRBD2
v_gene: TRBV7-6
abundance: many
j_gene: TRBJ2-5
CDR3nt: TGTGCCAGCAGCTTAATAGCGGGGGACGGGACCCAGTACTTC
CDR3aa: CASSLIAGDGTQYF

d_gene: -
v_gene: TRBV10-3
abundance: many
j_gene: TRBJ2-3
CDR3nt: TGTGCCATCAGACAGGGAACCGTCCCCACAGATACGCAGTATTTT
CDR3aa: CAIRQGTVPTDTQYF

d_gene: TRBD1
v_gene: TRBV5-1
abundance: many
j_gene: TRBJ2-1
CDR3nt: TGCGCCAGCAGCCCGGGACAGTCCTACAATGAGCAGTTCTTC
CDR3aa: CASSPGQSYNEQFF

d_gene: -
v_gene: TRBV6-1
abundance: few
j_gene: TRBJ2-7
CDR3nt: TGTGCCAGCAGCCCAGGGCCGGTTAGATCCTACGAGCAGTACTTC
CDR3aa: CASSPGPVRSYEQYF